The source of this T cell receptor beta chain is a study of beta chain features in type 1 diabetes. Notes on the study in general: There was a moderate but significant shortening of TCRB CDR3s in all four CD4+ subsets of Type 1 diabetes patients.

The isolated RNA, all of it, was reverse transcribed, so expressed TCRB transcripts were what got sequenced. Generated by immunoSEQ multiplex PCR, the TCRdb table keeps only in-frame clones and is missing some. The table has some 110,000 clones, about 17% seen once. Germline trimming cut 6 bases from V and 0 bases from J; bases unmatched to any gene: 9. The CDR3 is made up of 16 amino acids. CDR1 and CDR2 from the germline V gene are MNHNY and SVGAGI (reference sequence). As for this clone: Its matching antigen is unknown.

Each sorted fraction was over 95% pure. The chain recombines TRBV6-6 with TRBJ1-1, with 8 positions matching TRBD1. The source material was central memory CD4+ T cells from blood. The origin of this receptor is a man aged 25 to 45 with type 1 diabetes. The CDR3 protein is CASSPRGTGMNTEAFF. Written as DNA, the CDR3 is TGTGCCAGCAGCCCACGAGGGACAGGAATGAACACTGAAGCTTTCTTT.